The sequence of this TCR beta chain was determined in a study of T cell repertoires in cytomegalovirus infection. In the study overall: Recently identified HLA-C-restricted CMV epitopes were among the peptides used. Matching HLA type, along with CMV infection, was indicated by public TCR beta signatures.

The sample holds a few counts of this clonotype. The antigen is unknown. The junction had 6 bases not matched to a gene; V was cut back by 6 bases and J by 4 bases. The CDR3 length is 15 residues. Germline CDR1 reads SGHTA; CDR2 reads FQGNSA. General study findings and limits: The study found HLA-C-restricted CMV-specific TCR beta clonotypes dominating the ex vivo response. Based on cumulative public TCR beta family frequency, carriers of CMV plus the relevant HLA were identified.

Each CDR3 protein is one row after TCRdb ran MiXCR on the reads. The data show around 570,000 distinct CDR3 sequences, almost 40% seen once. The source material was cultured PBMCs, sampled from culture after CMV antigen stimulation. The rearrangement links TRBV7-2 to TRBJ2-3; 11 bases agree with TRBD2. The sequence was obtained from a human donor in good health (CMV status not recorded). Some clones in this sample may be carry-over from other donors' samples. The CDR3 sequence: CASSTSGSSSDTQYF. In DNA, the CDR3 is TGTGCCAGCAGTACTAGCGGGAGTTCGTCAGATACGCAGTATTTT.